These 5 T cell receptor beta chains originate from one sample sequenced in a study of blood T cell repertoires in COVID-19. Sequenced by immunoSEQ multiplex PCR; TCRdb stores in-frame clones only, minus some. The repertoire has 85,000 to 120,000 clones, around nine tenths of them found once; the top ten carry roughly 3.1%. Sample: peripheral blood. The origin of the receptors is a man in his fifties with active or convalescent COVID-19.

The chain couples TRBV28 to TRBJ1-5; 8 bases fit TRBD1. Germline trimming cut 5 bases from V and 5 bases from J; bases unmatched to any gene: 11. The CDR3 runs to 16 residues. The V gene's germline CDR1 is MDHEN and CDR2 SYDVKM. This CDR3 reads CASSPETGGRDQPQHF. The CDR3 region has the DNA TGTGCCAGCAGTCCCGAAACAGGGGGAAGAGATCAGCCCCAGCATTTT.

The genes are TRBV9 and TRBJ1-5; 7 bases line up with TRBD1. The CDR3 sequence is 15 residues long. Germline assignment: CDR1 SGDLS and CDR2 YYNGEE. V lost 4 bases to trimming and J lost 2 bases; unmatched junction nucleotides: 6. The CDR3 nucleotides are TGTGCCAGCAGCATAGGGGGCGACGGCAATCAGCCCCAGCATTTT. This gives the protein CASSIGGDGNQPQHF.

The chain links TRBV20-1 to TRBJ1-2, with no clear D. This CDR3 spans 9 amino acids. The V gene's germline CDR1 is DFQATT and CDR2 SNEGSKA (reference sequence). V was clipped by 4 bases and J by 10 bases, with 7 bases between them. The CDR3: CSAKDNYTF. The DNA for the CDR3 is TGCAGTGCTAAAGACAACTACACCTTC.

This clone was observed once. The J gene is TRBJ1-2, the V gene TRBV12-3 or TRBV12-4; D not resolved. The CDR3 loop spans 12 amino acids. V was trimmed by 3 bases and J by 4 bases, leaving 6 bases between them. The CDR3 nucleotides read TGTGCCAGCAGTTTTCTCGGCTATGGCTACACCTTC. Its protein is CASSFLGYGYTF.

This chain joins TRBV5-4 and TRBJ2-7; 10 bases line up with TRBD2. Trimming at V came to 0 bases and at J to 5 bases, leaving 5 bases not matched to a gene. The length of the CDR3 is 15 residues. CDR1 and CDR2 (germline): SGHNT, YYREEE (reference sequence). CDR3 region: CASSLEASGGNEQYV. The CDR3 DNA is TGTGCCAGCAGCTTGGAGGCTAGCGGGGGTAACGAGCAGTACGTC.